This is a list of T cell receptor beta chains from one sample in a study of T cell responses to AZD1222 COVID-19 vaccine. The protocol was immunoSEQ multiplex PCR, while the TCRdb copy is restricted to in-frame clones and leaves out a portion. The sample has 100,000 to 150,000 clones, less than 95% seen once; the top ten hold more than 6%. This sample comprised peripheral blood, obtained on day 0 of AZD1222 vaccination. These receptors all stem from an adult in good health. CDR3s include the opening cysteine and the closing phenylalanine or tryptophan. Each record gives: V gene, clone size, J gene, CDR3 protein. The size of a clone is reported for some rows only, either as once, few or many, or as a class for expanded clones.

V gene: TRBV3-1/TRBV3-2; clone size: .; J gene: TRBJ1-3; CDR3 protein: CASSQAGTTGNTIYF
V gene: TRBV12-3/TRBV12-4; clone size: .; J gene: TRBJ1-5; CDR3 protein: CASSRDSNQPQHF
V gene: TRBV5-6; clone size: .; J gene: TRBJ2-3; CDR3 protein: CASSSPGADTQYF
V gene: TRBV5-6; clone size: .; J gene: TRBJ1-1; CDR3 protein: CASSSLGGTGTEAFF
V gene: TRBV7-9; clone size: once; J gene: TRBJ1-2; CDR3 protein: CASRPKSPGQGSGYTF
V gene: TRBV6-5; clone size: .; J gene: TRBJ2-3; CDR3 protein: CASIFTDTQYF
V gene: TRBV29-1; clone size: .; J gene: TRBJ2-1; CDR3 protein: CSVDRRKSSYNEQFF
V gene: TRBV18; clone size: .; J gene: TRBJ2-3; CDR3 protein: CASSPLAGVPDTQYF
V gene: TRBV28; clone size: .; J gene: TRBJ1-2; CDR3 protein: CASSFPDRENGYTF
V gene: TRBV3-1/TRBV3-2; clone size: .; J gene: TRBJ2-1; CDR3 protein: CASSQLGTRGEQFF
V gene: TRBV15; clone size: .; J gene: TRBJ1-5; CDR3 protein: CATSRGGAGSNQPQHF
V gene: TRBV18; clone size: .; J gene: TRBJ1-3; CDR3 protein: CASSPPVAGNTIYF
V gene: TRBV19; clone size: .; J gene: TRBJ2-2; CDR3 protein: CASSIPKGGPGELFF
V gene: TRBV28; clone size: .; J gene: TRBJ1-2; CDR3 protein: CASSSPDRAAYTF
V gene: TRBV19; clone size: .; J gene: TRBJ2-4; CDR3 protein: CASSTGARAKNIQYF
V gene: TRBV7-9; clone size: .; J gene: TRBJ2-1; CDR3 protein: CASSLAGDYNEQFF